The sample holds many counts of the clone carrying this TCR beta chain. The antigen is unknown. The data were taken from a study of T cell repertoires in cytomegalovirus infection. For the study at large: CMV epitopes that were recently identified and HLA-C-restricted were used alongside well-studied HLA-B-restricted ones. Through public TCR beta signatures, both CMV infection and matching HLA type were indicated.

TCRdb passed the reads through MiXCR, listing each CDR3 protein once. The table includes some 940,000 distinct CDR3 sequences, approximately 31% detected once. Study-wide results and caveats: CMV-specific TCR beta clonotypes restricted by HLA-C were the ones dominating the ex vivo response.

The CDR3 consists of 19 residues. Germline V gives CDR1 SEHNR, CDR2 FQNEAQ (reference sequence). The junction had 20 bases not matched to a gene; V was cut back by 4 bases and J by 5 bases. The starting material was cultured CD8+ T cells from PBMCs, obtained from culture after CMV antigen stimulation. The chain joins TRBV7-9 to TRBJ2-1; 7 bases line up with TRBD1. The TCR was taken from a human donor in good health (CMV status not recorded). Some clones in this sample may be carry-over from other donors' samples. CDR3 nucleotide sequence: TGTGCCAGCAGCTCTCGGACAGGCCGAAAGCACGGGACACACAATGAGCAGTTCTTC. Translation gives CASSSRTGRKHGTHNEQFF.